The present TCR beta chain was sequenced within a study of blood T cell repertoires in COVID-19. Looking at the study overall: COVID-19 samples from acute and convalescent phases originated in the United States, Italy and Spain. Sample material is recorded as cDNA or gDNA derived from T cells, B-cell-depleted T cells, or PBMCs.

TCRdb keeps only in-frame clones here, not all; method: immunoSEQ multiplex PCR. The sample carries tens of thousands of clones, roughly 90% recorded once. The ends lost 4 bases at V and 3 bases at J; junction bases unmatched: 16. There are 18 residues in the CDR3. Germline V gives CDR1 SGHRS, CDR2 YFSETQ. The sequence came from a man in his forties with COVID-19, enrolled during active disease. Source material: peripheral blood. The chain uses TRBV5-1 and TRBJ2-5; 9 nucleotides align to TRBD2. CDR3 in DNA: TGCGCCAGCAGCGGGGGCCCCCTAGCGGGGTCAGGGGAAGAGACCCAGTACTTC. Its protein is CASSGGPLAGSGEETQYF.